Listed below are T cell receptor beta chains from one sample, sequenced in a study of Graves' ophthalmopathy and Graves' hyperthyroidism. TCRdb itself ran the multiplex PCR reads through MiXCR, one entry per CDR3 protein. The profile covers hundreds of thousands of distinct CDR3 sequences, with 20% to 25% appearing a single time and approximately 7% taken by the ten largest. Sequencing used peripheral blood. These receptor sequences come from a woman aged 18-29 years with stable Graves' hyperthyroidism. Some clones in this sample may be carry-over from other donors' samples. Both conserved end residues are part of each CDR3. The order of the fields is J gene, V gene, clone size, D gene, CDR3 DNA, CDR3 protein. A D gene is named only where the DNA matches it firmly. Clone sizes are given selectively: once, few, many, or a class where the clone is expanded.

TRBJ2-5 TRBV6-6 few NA TGTGCCAGCAGTTACTTCGGGACCCAGTACTTC CASSYFGTQYF
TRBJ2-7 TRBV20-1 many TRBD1 TGCAGTTTTCACGGACAGGGAAACGAGCAGTACTTC CSFHGQGNEQYF
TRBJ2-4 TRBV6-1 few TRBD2 TGTGCCAGCAATAACCGGGGGGGAGAAGCCAAAAACATTCAGTACTTC CASNNRGGEAKNIQYF
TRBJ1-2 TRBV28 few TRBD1 TGTGCCAGCAGCTCCACCCACACAGGGGGCGGAATGGCGGGCTACACCTTC CASSSTHTGGGMAGYTF
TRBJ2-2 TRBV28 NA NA TGTGCCAGCAGTTTGGGATGGAACGGGGAGCTGTTTTTT CASSLGWNGELFF
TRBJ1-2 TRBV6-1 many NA TGTGCCAGCAGTGAAGCGAATCTCAGGGCGTATGGCTACACCTTC CASSEANLRAYGYTF
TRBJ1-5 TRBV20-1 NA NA TGCAGTGCTAGAGATTTAGGGGGGGTACAGCCCCAGCATTTT CSARDLGGVQPQHF
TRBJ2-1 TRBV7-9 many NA TGTGCCAGCAGCCCGGTGGGGGGTGATTCCTACAATGAGCAGTTCTTC CASSPVGGDSYNEQFF
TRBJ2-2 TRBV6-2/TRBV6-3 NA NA TGTGCCAGCAGTTACCTCCCCCTACAGGGCCGGGGCACCGGGGAGCTGTTTTTT CASSYLPLQGRGTGELFF
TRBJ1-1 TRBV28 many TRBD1 TGTGCCAGCAGTTCGGGACAGAAGAAAGCTTTCTTT CASSSGQKKAFF
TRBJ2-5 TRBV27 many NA TGTGCCAGCAGGTACCTGACTGGCCGTTGGACCCAGTACTTC CASRYLTGRWTQYF
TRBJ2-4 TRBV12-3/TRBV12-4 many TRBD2 TGTGCCAGCAGTCCTAAGACTAGCGGGAAAAACATTCAGTACTTC CASSPKTSGKNIQYF
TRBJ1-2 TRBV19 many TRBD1 TGTGCCAGTAGCCAGGGGGGGGGCGGCTATGGCTACACCTTC CASSQGGGGYGYTF
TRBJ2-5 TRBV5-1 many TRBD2 TGCGCCAGCAGCTTGGGACTAGCGGGGGACACACAAGAGACCCAGTACTTC CASSLGLAGDTQETQYF
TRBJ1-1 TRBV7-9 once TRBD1 TGTGCCAGCAGCTTAGATAGGACAGGGGATGAAGCTTTCTTT CASSLDRTGDEAFF
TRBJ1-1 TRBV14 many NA TGTGCCAGCAGCCAAGAGGGAGCGACGTGGACAGTGAACACTGAAGCTTTCTTT CASSQEGATWTVNTEAFF
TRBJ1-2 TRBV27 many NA TGTGCCAGCAGAGGCAGGGGAACTAGTGGCTACACCTTC CASRGRGTSGYTF
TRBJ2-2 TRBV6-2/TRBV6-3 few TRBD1 TGTGCCAGCAGTTATCAGGGGGCAAACACCGGGGAGCTGTTTTTT CASSYQGANTGELFF
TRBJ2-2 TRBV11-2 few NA TGTGCCAGCAGCTTAAGAGGGGGGGCCGGGTCCGGGGAGCTGTTTTTT CASSLRGGAGSGELFF
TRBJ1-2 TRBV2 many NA TGTGCCAGCAGTCCCCCCACAGAAGGGGGCTACACCTTC CASSPPTEGGYTF
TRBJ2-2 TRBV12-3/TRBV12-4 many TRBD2 TGTGCCAGCAGCCGTAGCGGGGCGAACACCGGGGAGCTGTTTTTT CASSRSGANTGELFF
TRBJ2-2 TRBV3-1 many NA TGTGCCAGCAGCCAAGATACAGCGACAAAGGGGCTGTTTTTT CASSQDTATKGLFF